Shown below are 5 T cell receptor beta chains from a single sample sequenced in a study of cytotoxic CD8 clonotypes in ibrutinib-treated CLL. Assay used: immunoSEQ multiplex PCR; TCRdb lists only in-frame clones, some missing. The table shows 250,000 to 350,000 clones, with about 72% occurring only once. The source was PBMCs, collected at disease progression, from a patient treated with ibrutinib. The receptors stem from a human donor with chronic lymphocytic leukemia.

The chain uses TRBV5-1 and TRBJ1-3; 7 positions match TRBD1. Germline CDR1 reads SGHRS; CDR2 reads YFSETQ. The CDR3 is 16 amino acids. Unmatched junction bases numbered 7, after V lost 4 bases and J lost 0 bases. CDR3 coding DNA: TGCGCCAGCAGCCAGGGAACAGGGGTCTCTGGAAACACCATATATTTT. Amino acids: CASSQGTGVSGNTIYF.

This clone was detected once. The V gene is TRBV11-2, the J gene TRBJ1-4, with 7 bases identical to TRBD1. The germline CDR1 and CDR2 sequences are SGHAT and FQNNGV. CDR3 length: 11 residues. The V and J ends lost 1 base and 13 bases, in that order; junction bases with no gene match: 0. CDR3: CASSLGQGLFF. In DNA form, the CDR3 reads TGTGCCAGCAGCTTAGGACAGGGACTGTTTTTT.

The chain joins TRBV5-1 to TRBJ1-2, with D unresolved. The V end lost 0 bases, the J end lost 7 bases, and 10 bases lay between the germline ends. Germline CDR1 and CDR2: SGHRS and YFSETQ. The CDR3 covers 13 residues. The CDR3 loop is CASSLVGEGGYTF. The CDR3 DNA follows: TGCGCCAGCAGCTTGGTTGGGGAGGGTGGCTACACCTTC.

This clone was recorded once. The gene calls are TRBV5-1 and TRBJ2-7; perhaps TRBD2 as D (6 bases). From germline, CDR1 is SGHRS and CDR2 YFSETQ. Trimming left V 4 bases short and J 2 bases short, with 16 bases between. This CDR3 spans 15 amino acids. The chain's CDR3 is CASSPRREAPYEQYF. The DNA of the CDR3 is TGCGCCAGCAGCCCTAGGAGGGAGGCCCCCTACGAGCAGTACTTC. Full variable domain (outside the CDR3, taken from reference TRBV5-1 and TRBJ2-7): KAGVTQTPRYLIKTRGQQVTLSCSPISGHRSVSWYQQTPGQGLQFLFEYFSETQRNKGNFPGRFSGRQFSNSRSEMNVSTLELGDSALYLCASSPRREAPYEQYFGPGTRLTVT.

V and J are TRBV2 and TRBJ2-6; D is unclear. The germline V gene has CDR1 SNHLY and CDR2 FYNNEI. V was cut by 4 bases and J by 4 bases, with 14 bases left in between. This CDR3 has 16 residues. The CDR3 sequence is CASSVGPWLGANVLTF. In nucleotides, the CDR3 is TGTGCCAGCAGTGTTGGTCCGTGGTTGGGGGCCAACGTCCTGACTTTC.